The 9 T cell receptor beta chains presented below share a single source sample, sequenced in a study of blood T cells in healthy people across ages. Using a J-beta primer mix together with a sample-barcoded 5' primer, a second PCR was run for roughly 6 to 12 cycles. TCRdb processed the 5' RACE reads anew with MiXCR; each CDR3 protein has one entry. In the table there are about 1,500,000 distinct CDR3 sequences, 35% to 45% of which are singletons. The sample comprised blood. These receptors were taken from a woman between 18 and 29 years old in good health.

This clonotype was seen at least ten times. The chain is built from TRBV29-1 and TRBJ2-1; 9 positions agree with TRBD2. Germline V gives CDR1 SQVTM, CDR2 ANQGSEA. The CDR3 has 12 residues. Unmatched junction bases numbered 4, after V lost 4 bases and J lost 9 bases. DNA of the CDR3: TGCAGCGTTGTAGCGGGAGTGAGTGAGCAGTTCTTC. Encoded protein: CSVVAGVSEQFF.

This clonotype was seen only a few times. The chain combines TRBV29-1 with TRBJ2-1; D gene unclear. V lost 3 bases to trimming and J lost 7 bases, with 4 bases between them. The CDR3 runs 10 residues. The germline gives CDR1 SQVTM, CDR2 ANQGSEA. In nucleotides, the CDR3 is TGCAGCGTTGAGAGGAATGAGCAGTTCTTC. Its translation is CSVERNEQFF.

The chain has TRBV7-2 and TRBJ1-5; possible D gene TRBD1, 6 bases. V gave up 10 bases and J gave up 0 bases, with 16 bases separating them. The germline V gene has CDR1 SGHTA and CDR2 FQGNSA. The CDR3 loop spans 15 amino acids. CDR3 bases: TGTGCCACCCGACCCAGGGGCGGTAGCAATCAGCCCCAGCATTTT. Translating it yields CATRPRGGSNQPQHF.

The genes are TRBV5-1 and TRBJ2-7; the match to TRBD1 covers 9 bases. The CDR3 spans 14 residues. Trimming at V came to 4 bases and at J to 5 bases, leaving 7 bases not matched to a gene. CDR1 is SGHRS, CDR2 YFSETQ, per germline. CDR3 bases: TGCGCCAGCAGCCAGGGACAGGGATTCAACGAGCAGTACTTC. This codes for CASSQGQGFNEQYF.

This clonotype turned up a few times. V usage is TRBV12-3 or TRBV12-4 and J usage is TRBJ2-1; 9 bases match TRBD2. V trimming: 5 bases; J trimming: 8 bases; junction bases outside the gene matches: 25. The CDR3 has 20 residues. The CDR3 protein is CASSDPPGLAPTRPGDEQFF. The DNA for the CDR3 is TGTGCCAGCAGTGACCCCCCGGGACTAGCTCCCACCCGTCCTGGGGATGAGCAGTTCTTC.

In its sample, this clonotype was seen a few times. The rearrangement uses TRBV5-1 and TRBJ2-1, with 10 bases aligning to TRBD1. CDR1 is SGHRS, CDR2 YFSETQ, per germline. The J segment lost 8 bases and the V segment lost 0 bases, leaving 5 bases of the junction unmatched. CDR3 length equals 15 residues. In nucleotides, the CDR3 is TGCGCCAGCAGCTTGGCGGGGGACAGGGGTCATGAGCAGTTCTTC. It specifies CASSLAGDRGHEQFF. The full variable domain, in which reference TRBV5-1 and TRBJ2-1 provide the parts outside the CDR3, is KAGVTQTPRYLIKTRGQQVTLSCSPISGHRSVSWYQQTPGQGLQFLFEYFSETQRNKGNFPGRFSGRQFSNSRSEMNVSTLELGDSALYLCASSLAGDRGHEQFFGPGTRLTVL.

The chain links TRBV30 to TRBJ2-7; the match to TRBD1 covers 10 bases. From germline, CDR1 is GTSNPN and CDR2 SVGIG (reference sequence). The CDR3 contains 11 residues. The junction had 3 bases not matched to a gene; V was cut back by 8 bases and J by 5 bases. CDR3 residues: CAGDRGHEQYF. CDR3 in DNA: TGTGCCGGGGACAGGGGCCACGAGCAGTACTTC.

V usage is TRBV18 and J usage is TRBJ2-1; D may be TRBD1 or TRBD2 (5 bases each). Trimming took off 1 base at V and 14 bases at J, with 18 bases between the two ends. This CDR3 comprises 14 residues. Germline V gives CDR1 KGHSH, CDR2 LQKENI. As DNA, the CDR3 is TGTGCCAGCTCACCACTCCGGGACGAAGCAAGGGAGTTCTTC. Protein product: CASSPLRDEAREFF.

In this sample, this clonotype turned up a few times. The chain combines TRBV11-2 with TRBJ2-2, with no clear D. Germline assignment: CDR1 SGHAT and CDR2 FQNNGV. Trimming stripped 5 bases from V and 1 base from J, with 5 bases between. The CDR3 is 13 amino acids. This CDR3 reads CASSNRNTGELFF. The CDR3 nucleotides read TGTGCCAGCAGCAACAGGAACACCGGGGAGCTGTTTTTT.